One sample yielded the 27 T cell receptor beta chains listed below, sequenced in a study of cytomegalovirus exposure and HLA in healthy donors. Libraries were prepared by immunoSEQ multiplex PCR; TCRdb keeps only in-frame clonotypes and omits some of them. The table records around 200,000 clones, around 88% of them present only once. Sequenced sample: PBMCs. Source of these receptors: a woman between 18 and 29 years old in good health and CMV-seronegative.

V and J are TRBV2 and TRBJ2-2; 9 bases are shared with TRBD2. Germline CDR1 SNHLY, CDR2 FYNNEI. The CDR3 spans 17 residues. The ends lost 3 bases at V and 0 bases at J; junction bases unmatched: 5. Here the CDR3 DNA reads TGTGCCAGCAGTGAGAGCGGGAGGTGGGCGAACACCGGGGAGCTGTTTTTT. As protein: CASSESGRWANTGELFF.

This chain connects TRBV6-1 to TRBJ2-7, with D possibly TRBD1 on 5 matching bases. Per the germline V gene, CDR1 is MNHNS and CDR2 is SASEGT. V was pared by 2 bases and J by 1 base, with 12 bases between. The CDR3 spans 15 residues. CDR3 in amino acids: CASSESRTISYEQYF. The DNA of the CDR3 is TGTGCCAGCAGTGAAAGTAGGACAATATCCTACGAGCAGTACTTC.

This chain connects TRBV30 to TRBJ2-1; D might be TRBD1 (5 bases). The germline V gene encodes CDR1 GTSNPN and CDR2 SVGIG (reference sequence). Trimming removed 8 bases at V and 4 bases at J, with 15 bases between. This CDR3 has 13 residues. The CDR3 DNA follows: TGTGCCCGTTCGAGTGGGGCATACAATGAGCAGTTCTTC. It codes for CARSSGAYNEQFF.

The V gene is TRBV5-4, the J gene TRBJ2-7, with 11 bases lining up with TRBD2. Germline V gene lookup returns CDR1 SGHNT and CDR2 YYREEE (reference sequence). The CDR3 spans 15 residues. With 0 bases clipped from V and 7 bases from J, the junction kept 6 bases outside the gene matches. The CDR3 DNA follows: TGTGCCAGCAGCTTGGAACTAGCGGGAGTGGGGGAGCAGTACTTC. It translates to CASSLELAGVGEQYF.

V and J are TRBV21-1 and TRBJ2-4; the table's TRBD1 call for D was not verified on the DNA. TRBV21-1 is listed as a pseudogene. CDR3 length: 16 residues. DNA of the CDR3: TGTGCCAGCAGCTCCCGACAGGGAACAGCCAAAAACATTCAGTACTTC. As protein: CASSSRQGTAKNIQYF.

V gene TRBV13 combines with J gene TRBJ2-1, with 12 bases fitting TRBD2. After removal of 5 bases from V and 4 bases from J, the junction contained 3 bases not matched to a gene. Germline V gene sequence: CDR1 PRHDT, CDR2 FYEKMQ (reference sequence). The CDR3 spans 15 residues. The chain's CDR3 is CASSNLAGGYNEQFF. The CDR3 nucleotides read TGTGCCAGCAGCAACCTAGCGGGAGGGTACAATGAGCAGTTCTTC.

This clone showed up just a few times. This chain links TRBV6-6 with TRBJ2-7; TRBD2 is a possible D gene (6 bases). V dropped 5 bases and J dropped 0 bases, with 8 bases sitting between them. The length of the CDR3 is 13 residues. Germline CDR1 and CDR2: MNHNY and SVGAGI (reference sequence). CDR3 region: CASSLASSYEQYF. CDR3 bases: TGTGCCAGCAGTCTAGCGTCCTCCTACGAGCAGTACTTC.

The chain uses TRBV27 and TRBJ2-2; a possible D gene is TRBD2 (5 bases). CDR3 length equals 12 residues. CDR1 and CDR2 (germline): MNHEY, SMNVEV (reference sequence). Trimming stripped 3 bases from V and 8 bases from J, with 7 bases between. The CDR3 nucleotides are TGTGCCAGCAGTTTGCGGGCAGGGGAGCTGTTTTTT. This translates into CASSLRAGELFF.

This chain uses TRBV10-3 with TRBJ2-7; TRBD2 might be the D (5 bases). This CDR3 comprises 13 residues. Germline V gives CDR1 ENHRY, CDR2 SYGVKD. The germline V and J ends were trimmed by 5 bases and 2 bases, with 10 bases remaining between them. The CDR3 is CAISPVGTYEQYF. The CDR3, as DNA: TGTGCCATCAGTCCAGTCGGGACCTACGAGCAGTACTTC.

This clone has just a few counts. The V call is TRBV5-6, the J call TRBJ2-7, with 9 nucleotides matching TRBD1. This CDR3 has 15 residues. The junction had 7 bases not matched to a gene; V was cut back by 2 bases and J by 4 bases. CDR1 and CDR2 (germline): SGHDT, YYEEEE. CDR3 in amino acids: CASSFRDRVWYEQYF. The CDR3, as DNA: TGTGCCAGCAGCTTTCGGGACAGGGTATGGTACGAGCAGTACTTC.

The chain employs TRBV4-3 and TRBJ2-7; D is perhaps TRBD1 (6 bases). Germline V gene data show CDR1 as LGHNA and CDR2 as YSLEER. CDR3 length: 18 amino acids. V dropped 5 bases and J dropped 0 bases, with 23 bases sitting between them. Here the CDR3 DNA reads TGCGCCAGCAGCTACTATTATCAAAGGCAGGACAGCTCCTACGAGCAGTACTTC. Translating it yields CASSYYYQRQDSSYEQYF.

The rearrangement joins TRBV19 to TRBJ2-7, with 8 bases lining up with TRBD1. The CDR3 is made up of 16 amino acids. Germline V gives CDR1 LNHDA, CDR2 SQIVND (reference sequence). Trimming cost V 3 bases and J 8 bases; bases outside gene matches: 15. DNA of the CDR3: TGTGCCAGTAGTATCATGGCCACCGGGACAGGAATGAAGCAGTACTTC. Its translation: CASSIMATGTGMKQYF.

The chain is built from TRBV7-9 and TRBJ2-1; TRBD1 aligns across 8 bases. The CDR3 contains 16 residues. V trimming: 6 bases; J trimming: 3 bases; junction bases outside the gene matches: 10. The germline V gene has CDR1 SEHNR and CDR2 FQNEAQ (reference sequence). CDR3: CASRSIGTGYYNEQFF. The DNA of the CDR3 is TGTGCCAGCAGGTCCATCGGGACAGGATACTACAATGAGCAGTTCTTC.

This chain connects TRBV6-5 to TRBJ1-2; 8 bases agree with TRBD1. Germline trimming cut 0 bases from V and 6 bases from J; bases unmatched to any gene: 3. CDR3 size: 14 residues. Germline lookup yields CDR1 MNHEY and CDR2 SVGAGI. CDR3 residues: CASSYSPGGHGYTF. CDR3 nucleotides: TGTGCCAGCAGTTACTCCCCAGGGGGCCATGGCTACACCTTC.

As DNA, the CDR3 is TGCGCCAGCAGCTTGGTAGGAGGGGGCGAAGACTACGAGCAGTACTTC. This codes for CASSLVGGGEDYEQYF. This chain joins TRBV5-1 and TRBJ2-7, with D perhaps TRBD1 (7 bases). V was pared by 0 bases and J by 3 bases, with 16 bases between. This CDR3 comprises 16 residues. Germline CDR1 is SGHRS and CDR2 is YFSETQ.

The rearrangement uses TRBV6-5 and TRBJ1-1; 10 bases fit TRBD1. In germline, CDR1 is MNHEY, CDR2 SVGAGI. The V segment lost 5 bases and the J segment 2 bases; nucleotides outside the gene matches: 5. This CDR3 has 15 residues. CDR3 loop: CASSGRQGANTEAFF. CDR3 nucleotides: TGTGCCAGCAGTGGGAGACAGGGGGCAAACACTGAAGCTTTCTTT.

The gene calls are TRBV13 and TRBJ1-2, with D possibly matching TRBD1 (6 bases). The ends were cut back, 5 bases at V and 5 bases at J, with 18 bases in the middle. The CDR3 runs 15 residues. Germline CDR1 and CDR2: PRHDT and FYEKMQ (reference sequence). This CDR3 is CASSGGHFNIYGYTF. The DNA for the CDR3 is TGTGCCAGCAGCGGGGGCCATTTCAATATATATGGCTACACCTTC.

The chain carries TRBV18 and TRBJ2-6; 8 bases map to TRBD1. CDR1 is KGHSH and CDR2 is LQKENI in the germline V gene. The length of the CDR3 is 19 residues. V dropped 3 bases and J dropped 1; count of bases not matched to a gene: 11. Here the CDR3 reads CASSPLPGGEYSGANVLTF. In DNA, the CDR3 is TGTGCCAGCTCACCTCTCCCAGGGGGCGAATATTCTGGGGCCAACGTCCTGACTTTC.

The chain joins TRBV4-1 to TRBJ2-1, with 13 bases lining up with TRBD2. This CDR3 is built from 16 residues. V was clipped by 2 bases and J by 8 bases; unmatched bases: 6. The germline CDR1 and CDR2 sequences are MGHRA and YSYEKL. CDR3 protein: CASSQPGLAGPHEQFF. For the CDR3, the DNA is TGCGCCAGCAGCCAACCGGGACTAGCGGGACCCCATGAGCAGTTCTTC.

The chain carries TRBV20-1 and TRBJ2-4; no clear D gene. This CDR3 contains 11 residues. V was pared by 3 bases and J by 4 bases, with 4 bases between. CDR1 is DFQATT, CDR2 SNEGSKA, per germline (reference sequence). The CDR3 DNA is TGCAGTGCTAGTTCGAAAAACATTCAGTACTTC. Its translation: CSASSKNIQYF.

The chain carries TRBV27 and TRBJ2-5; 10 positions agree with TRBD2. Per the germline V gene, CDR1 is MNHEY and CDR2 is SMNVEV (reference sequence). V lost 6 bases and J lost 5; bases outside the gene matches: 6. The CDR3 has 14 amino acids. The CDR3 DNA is TGTGCCAGCAGACTAGCGGGACGGTCCGAGACCCAGTACTTC. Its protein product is CASRLAGRSETQYF.

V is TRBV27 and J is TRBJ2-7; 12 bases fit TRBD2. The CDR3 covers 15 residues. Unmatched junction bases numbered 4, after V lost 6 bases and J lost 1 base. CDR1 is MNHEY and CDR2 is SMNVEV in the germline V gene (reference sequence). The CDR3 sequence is CASRSSGRGSYEQYF. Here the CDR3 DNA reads TGTGCCAGCAGATCTAGCGGGAGGGGGTCCTACGAGCAGTACTTC.

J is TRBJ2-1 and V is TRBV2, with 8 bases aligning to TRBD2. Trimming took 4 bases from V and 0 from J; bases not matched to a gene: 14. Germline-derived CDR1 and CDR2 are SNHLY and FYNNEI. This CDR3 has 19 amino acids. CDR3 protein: CASSGENLAGFSSYNEQFF. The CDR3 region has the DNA TGTGCCAGCAGTGGGGAAAATCTAGCGGGCTTTAGCTCCTACAATGAGCAGTTCTTC.

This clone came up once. CDR3 in DNA: TGTGCCAGCAGCCTTCGACTAGGCACAGATACGCAGTATTTT. Amino acid sequence: CASSLRLGTDTQYF. V usage is TRBV7-3 and J usage is TRBJ2-3; D might be TRBD2 (6 bases). Germline V gene sequence: CDR1 SGHTA, CDR2 FQGTGA. The CDR3 length is 14 residues. Trimming cost V 5 bases and J 1 base, with 10 bases left between them.

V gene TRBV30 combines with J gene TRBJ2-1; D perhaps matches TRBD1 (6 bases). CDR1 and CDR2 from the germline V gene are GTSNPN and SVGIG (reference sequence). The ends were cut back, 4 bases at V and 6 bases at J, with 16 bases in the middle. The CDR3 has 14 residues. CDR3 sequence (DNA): TGTGCCTGGATTTCGGACAGATTACTCAATGAGCAGTTCTTC. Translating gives CAWISDRLLNEQFF.

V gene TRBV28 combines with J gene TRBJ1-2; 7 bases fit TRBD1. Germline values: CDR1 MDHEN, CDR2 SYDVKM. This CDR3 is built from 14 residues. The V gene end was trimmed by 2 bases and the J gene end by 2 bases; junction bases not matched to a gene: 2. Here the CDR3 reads CASSLIGGNYGYTF. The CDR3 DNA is TGTGCCAGCAGTTTAATAGGGGGCAACTATGGCTACACCTTC.

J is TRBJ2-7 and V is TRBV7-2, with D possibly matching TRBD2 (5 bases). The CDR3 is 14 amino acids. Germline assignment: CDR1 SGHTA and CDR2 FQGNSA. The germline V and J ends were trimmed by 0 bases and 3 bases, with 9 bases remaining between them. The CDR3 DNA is TGTGCCAGCAGCTTAGCTTCCGGACTCTACGAGCAGTACTTC. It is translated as CASSLASGLYEQYF. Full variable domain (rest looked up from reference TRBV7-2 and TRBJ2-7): GAGVSQSPSNKVTEKGKDVELRCDPISGHTALYWYRQSLGQGLEFLIYFQGNSAPDKSGLPSDRFSAERTGGSVSTLTIQRTQQEDSAVYLCASSLASGLYEQYFGPGTRLTVT.